One sample yielded the 14 T cell receptor beta chains listed below, sequenced in a study of cytomegalovirus exposure and HLA in healthy donors. PCR employed 60 Vbeta and 13 Jbeta primers. Sequencing used immunoSEQ multiplex PCR; TCRdb keeps in-frame clones, though not all of them. The sample carries under 150,000 clones, 84% recorded once. Material: PBMCs. These receptors were collected from a man aged 45-60 years in good health and CMV-seronegative.

The V call is TRBV25-1, the J call TRBJ2-1, with a weak D call TRBD1 (5 bases). This CDR3 is 13 amino acids long. Germline CDR1 is MGHDK and CDR2 is SYGVNS. Trimming shortened V by 4 bases and J by 7 bases, and 11 bases separated the two germline ends. The CDR3, as DNA: TGTGCCAGCAGTGTTACAGGATTGAATGAGCAGTTCTTC. Its protein is CASSVTGLNEQFF.

This clone was detected once. The chain couples TRBV27 to TRBJ2-1; tentative D call: TRBD2 (5 bases). The CDR3 loop spans 18 amino acids. V lost 5 bases and J 4 bases, leaving 24 bases between the germline ends. Germline CDR1 is MNHEY and CDR2 is SMNVEV (reference sequence). The chain's CDR3 is CASSRNPGLAKAYNEQFF. The DNA of the CDR3 is TGTGCCAGCAGTCGAAACCCTGGACTCGCAAAAGCATACAATGAGCAGTTCTTC.

V and J are TRBV30 and TRBJ2-3; 8 bases are shared with TRBD2. V lost 2 bases, J lost 0 bases, and 4 bases stayed unmatched. Germline values: CDR1 GTSNPN, CDR2 SVGIG (reference sequence). This CDR3 comprises 15 residues. The CDR3 DNA sequence: TGTGCCTGGAGTCCAACGGGGGGGAGCACAGATACGCAGTATTTT. It specifies CAWSPTGGSTDTQYF. The whole variable domain, filled in from reference TRBV30 and TRBJ2-3, reads SQTIHQWPATLVQPVGSPLSLECTVEGTSNPNLYWYRQAAGRGLQLLFYSVGIGQISSEVPQNLSASRPQDRQFILSSKKLLLSDSGFYLCAWSPTGGSTDTQYFGPGTRLTVL.

This clone showed up just once. V is TRBV2 and J is TRBJ1-3; TRBD1 might be the D (5 bases). Germline-derived CDR1 and CDR2 are SNHLY and FYNNEI. The CDR3 extends over 16 amino acids. V lost 6 bases to trimming and J lost 0 bases, with 15 bases between them. This CDR3 is CASRPIRQSSGNTIYF. The CDR3 DNA reads as TGTGCCAGCAGGCCCATCAGACAGAGCTCTGGAAACACCATATATTTT.

The rearrangement uses TRBV14 and TRBJ1-1; possible D gene TRBD1, 5 bases. The CDR3 has 16 amino acids. CDR1 is SGHDN and CDR2 is FVKESK in the germline V gene. The ends were cut back, 2 bases at V and 0 bases at J, with 13 bases in the middle. The CDR3 region is CASSQRPGRVNTEAFF. The CDR3 region has the DNA TGTGCCAGCAGCCAACGACCAGGGAGGGTGAACACTGAAGCTTTCTTT.

V is TRBV19 and J is TRBJ1-1; D gene uncertain. Germline CDR1 LNHDA, CDR2 SQIVND (reference sequence). This CDR3 spans 15 amino acids. The V and J ends lost 2 bases and 0 bases respectively, with 10 bases between them. CDR3 in amino acids: CASSISRKVNTEAFF. CDR3 nucleotide sequence: TGTGCCAGTAGTATATCGAGAAAAGTGAACACTGAAGCTTTCTTT.

V and J are TRBV28 and TRBJ1-6, with 8 bases fitting TRBD1. The germline gives CDR1 MDHEN, CDR2 SYDVKM. CDR3 length: 15 amino acids. After removal of 5 bases from V and 9 bases from J, the junction contained 9 bases not matched to a gene. The CDR3 region is CASSAGQGFASPLHF. In DNA form, the CDR3 reads TGTGCCAGCAGTGCCGGACAGGGCTTCGCTTCACCCCTCCACTTT.

This rearrangement joins TRBV10-3 to TRBJ2-2, with D possibly being TRBD2 (5 bases). V gave up 3 bases and J gave up 2 bases, with 10 bases separating them. CDR1 ENHRY and CDR2 SYGVKD come from the germline V gene. The CDR3 has 15 amino acids. CDR3 coding DNA: TGTGCCATCAGTGACCCCGGGATCAACACCGGGGAGCTGTTTTTT. Translating it yields CAISDPGINTGELFF.

The chain has TRBV7-2 and TRBJ1-2; 8 positions match TRBD1. This CDR3 is 14 amino acids long. The germline V gene encodes CDR1 SGHTA and CDR2 FQGNSA. V shed 5 bases, J shed 8 bases, and the junction held 10 bases outside the gene matches. CDR3 nucleotide sequence: TGTGCCAGCAGCCCCCCAGGGGGCGTTGGAGGCTACACCTTC. As protein: CASSPPGGVGGYTF.

The V call is TRBV5-1, the J call TRBJ2-7; 9 bases line up with TRBD1. The CDR3 contains 14 residues. Germline V gene data show CDR1 as SGHRS and CDR2 as YFSETQ. With V trimmed by 1 base and J by 6 bases, 5 bases remained unmatched. The CDR3: CASSLTGQGIEQYF. CDR3 in DNA: TGCGCCAGCAGCTTGACCGGACAGGGGATCGAGCAGTACTTC.

The CDR3 nucleotides are TGTGCCAGCAGTCTATGGTCCGGAGAAGCTGAAGCTTTCTTT. This gives the protein CASSLWSGEAEAFF. The rearrangement links TRBV27 to TRBJ1-1; the D is unclear. The CDR3 length is 14 residues. Per germline, CDR1 MNHEY and CDR2 SMNVEV (reference sequence). Between the trimmed V and J ends, which lost 5 bases and 6 bases, there was a span of 16 bases.

The CDR3 loop reads CASNRGGSYNEQFF. The CDR3 DNA is TGTGCCAGTAATAGGGGGGGCTCCTACAATGAGCAGTTCTTC. The J gene is TRBJ2-1, the V gene TRBV19; maybe TRBD2 (7 bases). In germline, CDR1 is LNHDA, CDR2 SQIVND (reference sequence). V was shortened by 7 bases and J by 0 bases, with 10 bases between the two germline ends. CDR3 length: 14 residues.

The chain is built from TRBV4-1 and TRBJ2-1; perhaps TRBD1 as D (6 bases). The germline V gene has CDR1 MGHRA and CDR2 YSYEKL. V was cut by 5 bases and J by 5 bases, with 16 bases left in between. The CDR3 has 15 amino acids. The CDR3 sequence: CASSSNPGTNNEQFF. CDR3 nucleotides: TGCGCCAGCAGCTCGAACCCCGGGACAAACAATGAGCAGTTCTTC.

This chain joins TRBV6-1 and TRBJ2-7; 10 bases agree with TRBD2. The J segment lost 1 base and the V segment lost 6 bases, leaving 6 bases of the junction unmatched. The CDR3 is made up of 15 amino acids. From germline, CDR1 is MNHNS and CDR2 SASEGT. The CDR3 DNA follows: TGTGCCAGCAGCGTGACTAGCGGGTCTTCCTACGAGCAGTACTTC. Its translation is CASSVTSGSSYEQYF.